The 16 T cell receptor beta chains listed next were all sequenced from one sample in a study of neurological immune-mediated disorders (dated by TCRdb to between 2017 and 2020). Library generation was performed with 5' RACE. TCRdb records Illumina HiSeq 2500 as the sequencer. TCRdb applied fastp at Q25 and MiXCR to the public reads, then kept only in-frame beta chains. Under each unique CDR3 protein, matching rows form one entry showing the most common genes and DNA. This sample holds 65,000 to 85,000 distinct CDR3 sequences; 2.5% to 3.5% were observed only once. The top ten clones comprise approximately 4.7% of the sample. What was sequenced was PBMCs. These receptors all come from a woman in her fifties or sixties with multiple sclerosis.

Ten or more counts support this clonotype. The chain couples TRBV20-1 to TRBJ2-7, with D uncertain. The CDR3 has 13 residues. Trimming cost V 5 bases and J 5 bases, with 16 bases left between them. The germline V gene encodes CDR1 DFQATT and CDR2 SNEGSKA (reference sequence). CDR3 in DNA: TGCAGTGCTCTTGGCGGATCTGCGGACGAGCAGTACGTC. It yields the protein CSALGGSADEQYV.

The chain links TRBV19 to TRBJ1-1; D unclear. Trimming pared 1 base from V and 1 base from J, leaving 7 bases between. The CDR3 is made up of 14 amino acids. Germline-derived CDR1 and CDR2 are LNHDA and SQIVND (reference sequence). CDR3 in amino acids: CASSIGSGNTEAFF. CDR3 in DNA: TGTGCCAGTAGTATAGGATCAGGGAACACTGAAGCTTTCTTT.

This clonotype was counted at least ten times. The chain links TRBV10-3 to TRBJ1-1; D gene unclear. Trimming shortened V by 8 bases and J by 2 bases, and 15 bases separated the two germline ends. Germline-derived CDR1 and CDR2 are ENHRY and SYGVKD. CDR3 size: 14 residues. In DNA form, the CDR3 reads TGTGCCATCGGAACGAGCTCACCCAACACTGAAGCTTTCTTT. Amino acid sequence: CAIGTSSPNTEAFF.

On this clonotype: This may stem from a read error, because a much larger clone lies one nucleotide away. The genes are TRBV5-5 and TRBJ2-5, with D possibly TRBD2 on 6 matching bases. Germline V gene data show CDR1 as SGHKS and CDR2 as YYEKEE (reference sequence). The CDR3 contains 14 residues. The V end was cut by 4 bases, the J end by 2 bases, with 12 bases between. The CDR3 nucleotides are TGTGCCAGCAGCAACCCGGGACTTCAAGAGACCCAGTACTTC. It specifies CASSNPGLQETQYF.

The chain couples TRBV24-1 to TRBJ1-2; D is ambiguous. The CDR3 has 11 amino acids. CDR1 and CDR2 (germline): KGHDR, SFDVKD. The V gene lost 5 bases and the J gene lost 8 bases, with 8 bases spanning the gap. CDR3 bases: TGTGCCACCAGTGGGCCGAGCGGCTACACCTTC. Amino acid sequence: CATSGPSGYTF.

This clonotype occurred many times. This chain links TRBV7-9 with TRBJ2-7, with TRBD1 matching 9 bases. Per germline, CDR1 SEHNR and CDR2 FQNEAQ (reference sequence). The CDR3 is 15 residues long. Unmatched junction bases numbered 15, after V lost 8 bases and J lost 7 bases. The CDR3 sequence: CASGTGGSALGEQYF. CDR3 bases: TGTGCCAGCGGAACAGGGGGCTCCGCTCTCGGTGAGCAGTACTTC.

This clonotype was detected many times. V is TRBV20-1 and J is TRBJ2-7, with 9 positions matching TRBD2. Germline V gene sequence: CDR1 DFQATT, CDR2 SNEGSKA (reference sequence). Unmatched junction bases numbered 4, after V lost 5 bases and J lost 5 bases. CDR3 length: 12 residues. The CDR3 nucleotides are TGCAGTGCTCGCGGGGGGGCCGACGAGCAGTACGTC. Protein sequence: CSARGGADEQYV.

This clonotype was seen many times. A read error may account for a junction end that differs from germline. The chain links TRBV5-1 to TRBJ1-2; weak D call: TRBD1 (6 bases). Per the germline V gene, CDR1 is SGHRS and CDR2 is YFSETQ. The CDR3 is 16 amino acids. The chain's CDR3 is CASSLGDTGPKYGYTF. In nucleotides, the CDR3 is TGCGCCAGCAGCTTGGGGGACACAGGACCTAAATATGGCTACACCTTC.

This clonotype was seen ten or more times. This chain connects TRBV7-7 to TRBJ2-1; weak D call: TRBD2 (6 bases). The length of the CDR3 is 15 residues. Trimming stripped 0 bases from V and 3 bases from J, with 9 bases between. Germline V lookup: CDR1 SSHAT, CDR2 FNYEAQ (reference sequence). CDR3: CASSLAYSGYNEQFF. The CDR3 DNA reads TGTGCCAGCAGCTTAGCGTATAGCGGCTACAATGAGCAGTTCTTC.

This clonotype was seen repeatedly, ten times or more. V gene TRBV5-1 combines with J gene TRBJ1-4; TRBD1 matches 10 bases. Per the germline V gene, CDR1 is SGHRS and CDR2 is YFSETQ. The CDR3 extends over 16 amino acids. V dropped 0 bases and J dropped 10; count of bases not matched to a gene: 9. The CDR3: CASSLAPGTGERKLFF. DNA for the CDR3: TGCGCCAGCAGCTTGGCTCCCGGGACAGGGGAACGAAAACTGTTTTTT.

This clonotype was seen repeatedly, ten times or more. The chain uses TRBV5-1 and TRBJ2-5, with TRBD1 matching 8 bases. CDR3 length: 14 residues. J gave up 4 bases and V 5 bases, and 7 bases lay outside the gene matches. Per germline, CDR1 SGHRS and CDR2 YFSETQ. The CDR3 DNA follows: TGCGCCAGCAGGCCCCAGGGGGCATCAGAGACCCAGTACTTC. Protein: CASRPQGASETQYF.

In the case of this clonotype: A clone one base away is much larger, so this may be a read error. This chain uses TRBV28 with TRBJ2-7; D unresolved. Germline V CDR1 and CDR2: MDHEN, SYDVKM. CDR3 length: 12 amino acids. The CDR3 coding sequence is TGTGACAGCAGCTACAAAGACGACGAGCAGTACTTC. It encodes CDSSYKDDEQYF.

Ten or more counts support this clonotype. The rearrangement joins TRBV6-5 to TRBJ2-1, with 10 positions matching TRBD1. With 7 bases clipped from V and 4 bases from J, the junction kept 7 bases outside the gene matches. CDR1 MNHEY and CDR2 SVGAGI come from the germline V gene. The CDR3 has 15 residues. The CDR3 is CASKQTGGGYNEQFF. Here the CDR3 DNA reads TGTGCCAGCAAACAGACAGGGGGCGGGTACAATGAGCAGTTCTTC.

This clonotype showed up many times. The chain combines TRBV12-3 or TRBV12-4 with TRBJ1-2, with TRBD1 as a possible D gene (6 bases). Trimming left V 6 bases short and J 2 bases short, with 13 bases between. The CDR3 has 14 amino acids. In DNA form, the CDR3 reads TGTGCCAGCAGGCGATCCGGGGGCAACTATGGCTACACCTTC. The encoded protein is CASRRSGGNYGYTF.

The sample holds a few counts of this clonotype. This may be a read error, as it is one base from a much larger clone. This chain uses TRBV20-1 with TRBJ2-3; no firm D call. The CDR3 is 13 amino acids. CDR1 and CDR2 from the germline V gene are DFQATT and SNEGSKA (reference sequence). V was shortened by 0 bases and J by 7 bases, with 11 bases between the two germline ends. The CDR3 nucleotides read TGCAGTGCTAGAGATGGGAAAACAAATACGCAGTATTTT. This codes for CSARDGKTNTQYF.

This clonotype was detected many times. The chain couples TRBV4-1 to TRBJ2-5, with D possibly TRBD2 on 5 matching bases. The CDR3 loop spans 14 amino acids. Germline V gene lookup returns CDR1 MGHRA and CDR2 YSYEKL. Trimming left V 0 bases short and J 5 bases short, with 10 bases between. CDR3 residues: CASSQDRGGETQYF. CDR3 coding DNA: TGCGCCAGCAGCCAAGATCGAGGCGGGGAGACCCAGTACTTC.